The 24 T cell receptor beta chains presented below share a single source sample, sequenced in a study of shared clonotypes between healthy human individuals. Using immunoSEQ multiplex PCR, the repertoire was profiled, and TCRdb retains in-frame clones only, with some absent. The repertoire holds around 1.9 million clones, about 92% seen once, with roughly 1.8% in the top ten. Cells designated naive CD8 were CD45RO-negative and were positively selected for CCR7, with terminally differentiated effector memory CD45RA+ cells excluded. Material for sequencing was naive CD8+ T cells from PBMCs. Receptors originate from a man younger than 30 in good health. Some clones in this sample may be carry-over from other donors' samples.

V and J are TRBV9 and TRBJ1-2; D uncertain. The germline V gene encodes CDR1 SGDLS and CDR2 YYNGEE. Trimming shortened V by 0 bases and J by 5 bases, and 11 bases separated the two germline ends. CDR3 size: 14 residues. In nucleotides, the CDR3 is TGTGCCAGCAGCGTAGGAAGTCACCCTTATGGCTACACCTTC. This encodes CASSVGSHPYGYTF.

The gene calls are TRBV28 and TRBJ2-7, with D maybe TRBD2 (5 bases). Trimming shortened V by 4 bases and J by 0 bases, and 28 bases separated the two germline ends. Germline lookup yields CDR1 MDHEN and CDR2 SYDVKM. The CDR3 loop spans 20 amino acids. The DNA of the CDR3 is TGTGCCAGCAGTTCTTCTCTTGGAGGCCCGGTGGCGGGCAGCTCCTACGAGCAGTACTTC. Its translation: CASSSSLGGPVAGSSYEQYF. The full variable domain, in which reference TRBV28 and TRBJ2-7 provide the parts outside the CDR3, is DVKVTQSSRYLVKRTGEKVFLECVQDMDHENMFWYRQDPGLGLRLIYFSYDVKMKEKGDIPEGYSVSREKKERFSLILESASTNQTSMYLCASSSSLGGPVAGSSYEQYFGPGTRLTVT.

The CDR3 spells CASSPPRGDLAYEQFF. CDR3 sequence (DNA): TGTGCCAGCAGTCCCCCAAGGGGGGATCTGGCCTATGAGCAGTTCTTC. The chain joins TRBV28 to TRBJ2-1; D possibly uses TRBD1 or TRBD2 (6 bases each). The CDR3 totals 16 residues. V was shortened by 5 bases and J by 8 bases, with 22 bases between the two germline ends. Germline V gives CDR1 MDHEN, CDR2 SYDVKM.

The chain couples TRBV27 to TRBJ1-1; D gene unclear. The CDR3 consists of 12 residues. Trimming removed 6 bases from V and 3 bases from J, with 8 bases in between. Germline V lookup: CDR1 MNHEY, CDR2 SMNVEV (reference sequence). CDR3 sequence: CASRQTDTEAFF. CDR3 nucleotide sequence: TGTGCCAGCAGGCAAACAGACACTGAAGCTTTCTTT.

The chain is built from TRBV4-3 and TRBJ2-7, with 7 bases aligning to TRBD2. J gave up 4 bases and V 1 base, and 10 bases lay outside the gene matches. The germline gives CDR1 LGHNA, CDR2 YSLEER. This CDR3 is built from 16 residues. The CDR3 nucleotides are TGCGCCAGCAGCCAAGGTCCGCCAGCCGGGGGGTACGAGCAGTACTTC. This codes for CASSQGPPAGGYEQYF.

The gene calls are TRBV15 and TRBJ2-3; 8 positions match TRBD1. The CDR3 is 15 residues long. Germline V gives CDR1 LNHNV, CDR2 YYDKDF (reference sequence). J lost 4 bases, V lost 5 bases, and 8 bases had no gene match. The CDR3 is CATSGRQGPPDTQYF. DNA of the CDR3: TGTGCCACCAGCGGTCGACAGGGGCCACCAGATACGCAGTATTTT. The variable domain in full, completed from reference TRBV15 and TRBJ2-3, reads DAMVIQNPRYQVTQFGKPVTLSCSQTLNHNVMYWYQQKSSQAPKLLFHYYDKDFNNEADTPDNFQSRRPNTSFCFLDIRSPGLGDTAMYLCATSGRQGPPDTQYFGPGTRLTVL.

The chain is built from TRBV19 and TRBJ2-1, with D perhaps matching TRBD1 or TRBD2 (5 bases each). The CDR3 is 15 amino acids. Germline V gives CDR1 LNHDA, CDR2 SQIVND (reference sequence). V was cut by 6 bases and J by 16 bases, with 28 bases left in between. CDR3 protein: CASSQTGGSGLSGFF. The CDR3 bases are TGTGCCAGTAGCCAGACTGGGGGATCTGGACTCTCGGGTTTCTTC.

A word on this clone: Distinct nucleotide sequences in the sample also encode this CDR3. CDR3 protein: CASSLGGPEAFF. CDR3 DNA sequence: TGTGCCAGCAGCTTGGGGGGGCCTGAAGCTTTCTTT. V gene TRBV5-4 combines with J gene TRBJ1-1, with D tentatively TRBD1 (6 bases). CDR3 length: 12 residues. Germline V gene sequence: CDR1 SGHNT, CDR2 YYREEE (reference sequence). Trimming cost V 0 bases and J 6 bases, with 6 bases left between them.

The V call is TRBV11-2, the J call TRBJ2-5, with D unresolved. The CDR3 spans 13 residues. The V gene lost 5 bases and the J gene lost 1 base, with 8 bases spanning the gap. Per germline, CDR1 SGHAT and CDR2 FQNNGV. The CDR3 DNA reads as TGTGCCAGCAGCCCCGACCCCCAAGAGACCCAGTACTTC. Amino acid sequence: CASSPDPQETQYF.

The chain employs TRBV9 and TRBJ2-5, with 12 nucleotides matching TRBD2. This CDR3 has 16 residues. Germline trimming cut 1 base from V and 3 bases from J; bases unmatched to any gene: 4. CDR1 SGDLS and CDR2 YYNGEE come from the germline V gene. The CDR3 DNA reads TGTGCCAGCAGCGTATCGGCTAGCGGGGGGGAAGAGACCCAGTACTTC. Amino acids: CASSVSASGGEETQYF. The complete variable domain, with remaining parts taken from reference TRBV9 and TRBJ2-5, reads DSGVTQTPKHLITATGQRVTLRCSPRSGDLSVYWYQQSLDQGLQFLIQYYNGEERAKGNILERFSAQQFPDLHSELNLSSLELGDSALYFCASSVSASGGEETQYFGPGTRLLVL.

The chain couples TRBV6-5 to TRBJ2-3; D is unresolved. This CDR3 has 13 amino acids. Per germline, CDR1 MNHEY and CDR2 SVGAGI. V shed 4 bases and J shed 5 bases, with 10 bases lying between them. The CDR3 DNA reads TGTGCCAGCAGTTCCCTCCCGGTAGATACGCAGTATTTT. It is translated as CASSSLPVDTQYF.

The rearrangement uses TRBV7-9 and TRBJ2-5; 9 nucleotides agree with TRBD2. Germline trimming cut 4 bases from V and 2 bases from J; bases unmatched to any gene: 17. Germline-derived CDR1 and CDR2 are SEHNR and FQNEAQ (reference sequence). This CDR3 contains 19 residues. CDR3 residues: CASSSLRGRALMGQETQYF. CDR3 in DNA: TGTGCCAGCAGCTCCCTGCGCGGGAGGGCCCTTATGGGACAAGAGACCCAGTACTTC.

In its sample, this clone was seen once. The chain joins TRBV4-2 to TRBJ1-1, with a tentative D call TRBD1 (5 bases). Germline V gives CDR1 LGHNA, CDR2 YNFKEQ. The CDR3 totals 17 residues. V lost 0 bases and J lost 4, with 18 bases in between. The CDR3 here is CASSQDETQKGVTEAFF. In DNA, the CDR3 is TGTGCCAGCAGCCAAGATGAGACCCAGAAAGGGGTCACTGAAGCTTTCTTT.

CDR3 sequence (DNA): TGTGCCAGCAGCTTGGGGAGGGGCCATGAGCAGTTCTTC. Amino acid sequence: CASSLGRGHEQFF. The rearrangement uses TRBV13 and TRBJ2-1; 7 nucleotides match TRBD2. This CDR3 has 13 residues. Germline trimming cut 3 bases from V and 8 bases from J; bases unmatched to any gene: 4. Germline CDR1 is PRHDT and CDR2 is FYEKMQ (reference sequence).

The gene calls are TRBV29-1 and TRBJ2-2; 10 bases are shared with TRBD2. V lost 2 bases, J lost 1 base, and 4 bases stayed unmatched. Germline V lookup: CDR1 SQVTM, CDR2 ANQGSEA. The CDR3 sequence is 16 residues long. The CDR3 DNA reads TGCAGCGTTGAACTAGGACTAGCGGAGAACACCGGGGAGCTGTTTTTT. Translated: CSVELGLAENTGELFF.

The CDR3, as DNA: TGTGCCAGCAGTAATTTGGACCCGAATTATGGCTACACCTTC. It codes for CASSNLDPNYGYTF. The rearrangement links TRBV2 to TRBJ1-2; no definite D call. The germline CDR1 and CDR2 sequences are SNHLY and FYNNEI. The CDR3 extends over 14 amino acids. The ends were cut back, 5 bases at V and 5 bases at J, with 15 bases in the middle.

V and J are TRBV27 and TRBJ1-3; 10 bases match TRBD1. The germline V gene has CDR1 MNHEY and CDR2 SMNVEV (reference sequence). V shed 6 bases, J shed 4 bases, and the junction held 6 bases outside the gene matches. This CDR3 comprises 15 residues. The CDR3 sequence is CASRATGGLGNTIYF. In nucleotides, the CDR3 is TGTGCCAGCAGAGCGACAGGGGGCCTCGGAAACACCATATATTTT.

The chain combines TRBV4-3 with TRBJ2-1, with D uncertain. The CDR3 totals 12 residues. Germline CDR1 is LGHNA and CDR2 is YSLEER. Deletions cut 5 bases from V and 4 bases from J, with 6 bases between. This CDR3 reads CASSFRYNEQFF. DNA for the CDR3: TGCGCCAGCAGCTTCCGTTACAATGAGCAGTTCTTC.

The V gene is TRBV15, the J gene TRBJ1-2, with TRBD1 matching over 7 bases. V trimming: 3 bases; J trimming: 4 bases; junction bases outside the gene matches: 8. Germline-derived CDR1 and CDR2 are LNHNV and YYDKDF (reference sequence). The CDR3 runs 15 residues. This CDR3 is CATSRPGTVLYGYTF. In nucleotides, the CDR3 is TGTGCCACCAGCAGGCCCGGGACAGTCCTCTATGGCTACACCTTC.

This rearrangement joins TRBV6-5 to TRBJ1-1; D is uncertain. V shed 4 bases and J shed 2 bases, with 8 bases lying between them. CDR1 is MNHEY, CDR2 SVGAGI, per germline. This CDR3 comprises 13 residues. CDR3 in amino acids: CASSFNSNTEAFF. DNA for the CDR3: TGTGCCAGCAGTTTTAACAGCAACACTGAAGCTTTCTTT.

The chain links TRBV7-2 to TRBJ2-7; 11 bases match TRBD2. Germline CDR1 SGHTA, CDR2 FQGNSA. The V gene end was trimmed by 5 bases and the J gene end by 5 bases; junction bases not matched to a gene: 8. The CDR3 has 15 amino acids. This chain's CDR3 is CASSSSGRALNEQYF. The CDR3 DNA follows: TGTGCCAGCAGCAGTAGCGGGAGGGCCCTCAACGAGCAGTACTTC.

With regard to this clone: The same CDR3 is also encoded by other DNA sequences in this sample. This chain joins TRBV6-5 and TRBJ2-7; 9 bases are a match to TRBD2. CDR3 length: 14 residues. Per germline, CDR1 MNHEY and CDR2 SVGAGI. Trimming at V came to 0 bases and at J to 7 bases, leaving 4 bases not matched to a gene. CDR3 DNA: TGTGCCAGCAGTTACTCCGGACTAGCGTTTGAGCAGTACTTC. Its translation is CASSYSGLAFEQYF.

The rearrangement links TRBV6-5 to TRBJ1-2; a possible D gene is TRBD1 (5 bases). Germline values: CDR1 MNHEY, CDR2 SVGAGI. V gave up 2 bases and J gave up 5 bases, with 15 bases separating them. This CDR3 is built from 15 residues. The CDR3 here is CASSYGGSGGYGYTF. CDR3 nucleotides: TGTGCCAGCAGTTACGGGGGGAGCGGGGGTTATGGCTACACCTTC.

The rearrangement joins TRBV27 to TRBJ2-2, with 8 bases identical to TRBD1. Trimming took 2 bases from V and 6 from J; bases not matched to a gene: 8. The CDR3 totals 16 residues. Germline V gene sequence: CDR1 MNHEY, CDR2 SMNVEV (reference sequence). This chain's CDR3 is CASSLIGTGGPGELFF. The CDR3 DNA reads as TGTGCCAGCAGTTTAATAGGGACAGGCGGTCCCGGGGAGCTGTTTTTT.